The T cell receptor (beta chain) under discussion was sequenced for a study of blood T cell repertoires in COVID-19. Background on the study: From the United States, Italy and Spain came samples of acute and convalescent COVID-19.

With V trimmed by 4 bases and J by 2 bases, 5 bases remained unmatched. From germline, CDR1 is SGHKS and CDR2 YYEKEE (reference sequence). This CDR3 has 14 residues. Sequenced by immunoSEQ multiplex PCR; TCRdb stores in-frame clones only, minus some. This sample has about 200,000 clones, with 94% found just once. This sequence was found in a man younger than 45 with COVID-19, enrolled during active disease. The chain links TRBV5-5 to TRBJ1-1; 7 bases align to TRBD1. The specimen sequenced was peripheral blood. The CDR3 region has the DNA TGTGCCAGCAGCCCCGGGACAGCCAACACTGAAGCTTTCTTT. Its translation is CASSPGTANTEAFF.